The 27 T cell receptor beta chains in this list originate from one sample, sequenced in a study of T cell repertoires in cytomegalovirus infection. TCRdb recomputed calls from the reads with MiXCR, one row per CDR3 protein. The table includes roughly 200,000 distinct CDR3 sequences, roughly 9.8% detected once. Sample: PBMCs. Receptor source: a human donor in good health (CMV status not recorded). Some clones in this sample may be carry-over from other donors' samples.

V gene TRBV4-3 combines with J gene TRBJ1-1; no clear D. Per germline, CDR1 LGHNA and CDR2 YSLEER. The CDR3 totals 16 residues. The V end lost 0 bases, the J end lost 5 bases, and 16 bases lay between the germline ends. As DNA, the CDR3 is TGCGCCAGCAGCCAAGATGCAGTCGGGTGGAGAACTGAAGCTTTCTTT. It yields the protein CASSQDAVGWRTEAFF.

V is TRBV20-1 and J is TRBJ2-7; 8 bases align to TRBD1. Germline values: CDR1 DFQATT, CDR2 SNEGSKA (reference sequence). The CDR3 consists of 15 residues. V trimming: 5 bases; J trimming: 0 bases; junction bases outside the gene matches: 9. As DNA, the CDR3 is TGCAGTGCTGGTGACAGGGGCGAGACCTCCTACGAGCAGTACTTC. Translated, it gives CSAGDRGETSYEQYF.

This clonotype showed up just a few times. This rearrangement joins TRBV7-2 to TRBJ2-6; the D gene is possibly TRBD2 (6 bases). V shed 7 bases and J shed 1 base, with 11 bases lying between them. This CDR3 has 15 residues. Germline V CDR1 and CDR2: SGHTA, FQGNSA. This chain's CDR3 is CASKLEGSGANVLTF. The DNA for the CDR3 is TGTGCCAGCAAGTTGGAGGGATCTGGGGCCAACGTCCTGACTTTC.

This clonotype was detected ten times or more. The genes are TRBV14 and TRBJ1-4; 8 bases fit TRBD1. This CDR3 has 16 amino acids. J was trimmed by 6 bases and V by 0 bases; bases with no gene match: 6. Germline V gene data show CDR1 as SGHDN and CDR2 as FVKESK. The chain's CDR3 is CASSQDQGAFYEKLFF. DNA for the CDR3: TGTGCCAGCAGCCAAGACCAGGGGGCATTCTATGAAAAACTGTTTTTT. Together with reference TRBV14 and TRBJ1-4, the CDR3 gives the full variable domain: EAGVTQFPSHSVIEKGQTVTLRCDPISGHDNLYWYRRVMGKEIKFLLHFVKESKQDESGMPNNRFLAERTGGTYSTLKVQPAELEDSGVYFCASSQDQGAFYEKLFFGSGTQLSVL.

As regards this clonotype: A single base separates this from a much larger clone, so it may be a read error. The CDR3 region has the DNA TGTGCCAGCAGTTCCCTGGGGAATAGCGGGAGCCCCTACGAGCAGTACTTC. This codes for CASSSLGNSGSPYEQYF. V usage is TRBV12-3 or TRBV12-4 and J usage is TRBJ2-7; 9 bases align to TRBD2. The CDR3 extends over 17 amino acids. The trim removed 4 bases at V and 2 bases at J, leaving 12 bases unmatched.

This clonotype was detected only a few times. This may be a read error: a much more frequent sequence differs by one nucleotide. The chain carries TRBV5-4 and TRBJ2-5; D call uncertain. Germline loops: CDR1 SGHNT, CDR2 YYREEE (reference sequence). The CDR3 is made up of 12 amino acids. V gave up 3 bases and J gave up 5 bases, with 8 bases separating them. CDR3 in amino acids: CASSSPRETQYF. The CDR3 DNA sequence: TGTGCCAGCAGCTCTCCTCGTGAGACCCAGTACTTC.

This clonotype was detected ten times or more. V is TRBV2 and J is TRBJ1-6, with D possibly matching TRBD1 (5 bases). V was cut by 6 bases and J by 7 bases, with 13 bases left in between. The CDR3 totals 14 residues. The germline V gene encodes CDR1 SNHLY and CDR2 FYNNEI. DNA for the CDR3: TGTGCCAGCAGCCGGGACTCAAAAAATTCACCCCTCCACTTT. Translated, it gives CASSRDSKNSPLHF.

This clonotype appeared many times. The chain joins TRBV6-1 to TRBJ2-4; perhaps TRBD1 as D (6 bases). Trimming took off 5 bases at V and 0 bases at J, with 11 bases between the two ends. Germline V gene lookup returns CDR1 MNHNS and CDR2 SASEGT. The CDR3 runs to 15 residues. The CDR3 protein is CASSTRDKAKNIQYF. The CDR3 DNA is TGTGCCAGCAGTACCCGGGACAAAGCCAAAAACATTCAGTACTTC.

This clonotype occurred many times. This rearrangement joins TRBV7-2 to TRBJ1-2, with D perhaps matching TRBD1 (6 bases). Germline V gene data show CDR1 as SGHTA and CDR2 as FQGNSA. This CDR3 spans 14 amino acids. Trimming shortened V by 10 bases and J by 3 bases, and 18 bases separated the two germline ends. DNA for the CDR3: TGTGCCACCACCAGTCGGGACAACTACTATGGCTACACCTTC. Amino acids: CATTSRDNYYGYTF.

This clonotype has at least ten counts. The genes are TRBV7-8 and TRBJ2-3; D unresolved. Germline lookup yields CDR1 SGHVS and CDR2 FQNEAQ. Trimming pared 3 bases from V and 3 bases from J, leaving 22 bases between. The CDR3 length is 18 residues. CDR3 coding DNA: TGTGCCAGCAGCTTCTTACCTTTTGATGGCGGTTGGACAGATACGCAGTATTTT. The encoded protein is CASSFLPFDGGWTDTQYF.

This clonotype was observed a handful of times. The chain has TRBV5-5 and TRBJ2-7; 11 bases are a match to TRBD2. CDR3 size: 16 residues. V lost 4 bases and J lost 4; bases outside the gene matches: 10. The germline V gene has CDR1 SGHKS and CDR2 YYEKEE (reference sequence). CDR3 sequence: CASSPLRASGRYEQYF. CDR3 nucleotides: TGTGCCAGCAGCCCCCTTCGGGCTAGCGGGAGGTACGAGCAGTACTTC. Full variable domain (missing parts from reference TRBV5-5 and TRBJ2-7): DAGVTQSPTHLIKTRGQQVTLRCSPISGHKSVSWYQQVLGQGPQFIFQYYEKEERGRGNFPDRFSARQFPNYSSELNVNALLLGDSALYLCASSPLRASGRYEQYFGPGTRLTVT.

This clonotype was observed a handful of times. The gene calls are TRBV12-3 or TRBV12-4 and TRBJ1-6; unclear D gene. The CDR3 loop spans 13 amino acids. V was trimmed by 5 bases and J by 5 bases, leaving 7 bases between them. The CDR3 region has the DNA TGTGCCAGCAGTAGGACGGATAATTCACCCCTCCACTTT. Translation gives CASSRTDNSPLHF.

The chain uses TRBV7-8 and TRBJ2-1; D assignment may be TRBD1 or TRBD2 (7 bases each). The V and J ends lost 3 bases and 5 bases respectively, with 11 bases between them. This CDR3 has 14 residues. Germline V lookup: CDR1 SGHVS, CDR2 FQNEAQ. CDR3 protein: CASSFRGGDNEQFF. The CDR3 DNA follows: TGTGCCAGCAGCTTCAGGGGGGGGGACAATGAGCAGTTCTTC.

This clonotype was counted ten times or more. DNA for the CDR3: TGTGCCAGCAGCTCCGGGGGACTAGCGGGAATAGGGTCCTACAATGAGCAGTTCTTC. Translating gives CASSSGGLAGIGSYNEQFF. The V and J genes are TRBV5-4 and TRBJ2-1; 13 nucleotides align to TRBD2. This CDR3 has 19 residues. J gave up 1 base and V 3 bases, and 10 bases lay outside the gene matches. Germline-derived CDR1 and CDR2 are SGHNT and YYREEE (reference sequence).

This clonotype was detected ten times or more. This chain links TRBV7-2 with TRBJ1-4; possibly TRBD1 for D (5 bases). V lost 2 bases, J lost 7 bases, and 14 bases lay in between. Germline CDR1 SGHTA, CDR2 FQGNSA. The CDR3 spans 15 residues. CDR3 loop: CASSLSQGVIEKLFF. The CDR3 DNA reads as TGTGCCAGCAGCTTAAGTCAGGGCGTGATTGAAAAACTGTTTTTT.

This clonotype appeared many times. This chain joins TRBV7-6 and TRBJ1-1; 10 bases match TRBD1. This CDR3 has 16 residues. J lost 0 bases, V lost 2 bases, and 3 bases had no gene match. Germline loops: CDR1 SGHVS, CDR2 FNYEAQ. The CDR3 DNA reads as TGTGCCAGCAGCTTACGGACAGGGGGGATGAACACTGAAGCTTTCTTT. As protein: CASSLRTGGMNTEAFF.

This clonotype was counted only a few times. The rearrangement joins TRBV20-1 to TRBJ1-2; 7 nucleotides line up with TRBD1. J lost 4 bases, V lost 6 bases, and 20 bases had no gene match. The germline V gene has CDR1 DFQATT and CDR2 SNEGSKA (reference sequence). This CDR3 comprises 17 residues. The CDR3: CSAPPGGPGQATYGYTF. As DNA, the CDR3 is TGCAGTGCCCCCCCGGGGGGACCTGGACAGGCTACCTATGGCTACACCTTC.

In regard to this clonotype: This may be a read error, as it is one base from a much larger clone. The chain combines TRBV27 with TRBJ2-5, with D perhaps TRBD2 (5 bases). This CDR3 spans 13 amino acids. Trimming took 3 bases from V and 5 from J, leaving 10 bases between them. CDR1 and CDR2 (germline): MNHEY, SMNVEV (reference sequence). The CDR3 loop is CASSLKRVETQYF. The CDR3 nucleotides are TGTGCCAGCAGTTTGAAGAGGGTGGAGACCCAGTACTTC.

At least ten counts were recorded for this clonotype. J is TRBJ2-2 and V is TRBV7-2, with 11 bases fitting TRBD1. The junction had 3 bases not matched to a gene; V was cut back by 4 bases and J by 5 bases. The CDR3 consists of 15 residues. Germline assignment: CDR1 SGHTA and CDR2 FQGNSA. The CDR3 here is CASSSDRGRTGELFF. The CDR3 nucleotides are TGTGCCAGCAGCTCGGACAGGGGGCGAACCGGGGAGCTGTTTTTT. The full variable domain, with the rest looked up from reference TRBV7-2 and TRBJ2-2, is GAGVSQSPSNKVTEKGKDVELRCDPISGHTALYWYRQSLGQGLEFLIYFQGNSAPDKSGLPSDRFSAERTGGSVSTLTIQRTQQEDSAVYLCASSSDRGRTGELFFGEGSRLTVL.

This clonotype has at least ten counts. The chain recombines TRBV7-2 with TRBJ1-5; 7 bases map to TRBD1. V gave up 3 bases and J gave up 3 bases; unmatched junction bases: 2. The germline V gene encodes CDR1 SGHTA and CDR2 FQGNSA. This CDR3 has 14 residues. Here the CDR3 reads CASSLGQPNQPQHF. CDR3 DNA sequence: TGTGCCAGCAGCTTGGGACAGCCCAATCAGCCCCAGCATTTT.

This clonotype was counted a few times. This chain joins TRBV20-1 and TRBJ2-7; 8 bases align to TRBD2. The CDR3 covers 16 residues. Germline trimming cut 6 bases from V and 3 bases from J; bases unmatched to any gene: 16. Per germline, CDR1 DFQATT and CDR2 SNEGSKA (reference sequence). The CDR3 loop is CSANNPSGSGVYEQYF. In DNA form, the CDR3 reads TGCAGTGCCAATAATCCTAGCGGGTCCGGTGTCTACGAGCAGTACTTC.

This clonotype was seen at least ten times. The CDR3 region has the DNA TGTGCCAGCAGCTCCCGGACTAGCGGGGCGCCTTACGAGCAGTACTTC. It encodes CASSSRTSGAPYEQYF. V usage is TRBV7-2 and J usage is TRBJ2-7; TRBD2 matches 12 bases. From germline, CDR1 is SGHTA and CDR2 FQGNSA. The CDR3 contains 16 residues. Germline trimming cut 4 bases from V and 4 bases from J; bases unmatched to any gene: 8.

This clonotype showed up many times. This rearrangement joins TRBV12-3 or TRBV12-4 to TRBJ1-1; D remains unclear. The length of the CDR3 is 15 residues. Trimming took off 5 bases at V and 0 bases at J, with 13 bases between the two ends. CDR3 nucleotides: TGTGCCAGCAGTATCGGGCCCCAAATGAACACTGAAGCTTTCTTT. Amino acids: CASSIGPQMNTEAFF.

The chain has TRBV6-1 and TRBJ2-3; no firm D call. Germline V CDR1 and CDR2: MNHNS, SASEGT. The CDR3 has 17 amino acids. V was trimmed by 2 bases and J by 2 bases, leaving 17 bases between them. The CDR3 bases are TGTGCCAGCAGTGAACACCGGATGGTAGAGGACACAGATACGCAGTATTTT. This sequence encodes CASSEHRMVEDTDTQYF.

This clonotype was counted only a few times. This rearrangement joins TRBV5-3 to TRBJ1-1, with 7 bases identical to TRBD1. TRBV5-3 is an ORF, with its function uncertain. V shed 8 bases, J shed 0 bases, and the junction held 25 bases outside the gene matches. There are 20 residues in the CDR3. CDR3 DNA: TGTGCCAGCAGTTTGACCCTTCGCGGGACAGAGTCTTACATGAACACTGAAGCTTTCTTT. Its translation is CASSLTLRGTESYMNTEAFF.

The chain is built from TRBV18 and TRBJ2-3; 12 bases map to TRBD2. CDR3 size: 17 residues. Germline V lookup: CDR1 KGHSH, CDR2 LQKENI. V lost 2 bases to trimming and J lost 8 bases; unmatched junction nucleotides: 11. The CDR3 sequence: CASSPSASGGAIGTQYF. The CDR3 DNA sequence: TGTGCCAGCTCACCATCGGCTAGCGGGGGGGCCATTGGTACGCAGTATTTT.

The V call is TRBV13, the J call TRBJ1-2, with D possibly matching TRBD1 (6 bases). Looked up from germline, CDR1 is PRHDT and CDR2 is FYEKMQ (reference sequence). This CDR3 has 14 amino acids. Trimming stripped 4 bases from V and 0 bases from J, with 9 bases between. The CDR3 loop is CASSSDRTNYGYTF. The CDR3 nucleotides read TGTGCCAGCAGCTCGGACAGAACTAACTATGGCTACACCTTC. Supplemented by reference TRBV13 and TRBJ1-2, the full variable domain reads AAGVIQSPRHLIKEKRETATLKCYPIPRHDTVYWYQQGPGQDPQFLISFYEKMQSDKGSIPDRFSAQQFSDYHSELNMSSLELGDSALYFCASSSDRTNYGYTFGSGTRLTVV.